A selection of T cell receptor beta chains follows, all from one sample in a study of T cell responses to AZD1222 COVID-19 vaccine. Some clones are missing from TCRdb's copy, which holds only in-frame ones; the method was immunoSEQ multiplex PCR. The sample has tens of thousands of clones, around 87% seen once; the top ten hold 15% to 20%. Sequenced here: peripheral blood, sampled 28 days after the second AZD1222 dose. All receptors come from an adult who received the AZD1222 COVID-19 vaccine. The CDR3 runs from the conserved cysteine through the conserved F or W. D genes are given only for firm matches. Expanded clones are given a class, and other clones once, few, many or no size at all.

CDR3: CAWSRQGTNYGYTF; DNA: TGTGCCTGGAGCCGACAGGGGACCAACTATGGCTACACCTTC; size: .; D: TRBD1; J: TRBJ1-2; V: TRBV30; length: 14
CDR3: CASTGTRAPSPLHF; DNA: TGTGCTAGTACCGGGACGAGGGCACCTTCACCCCTCCACTTT; size: .; D: .; J: TRBJ1-6; V: TRBV28; length: 14
CDR3: CASSQDRGWEQYF; DNA: TGCGCCAGCAGCCAAGATCGAGGCTGGGAGCAGTACTTC; size: .; D: .; J: TRBJ2-7; V: TRBV4-1; length: 13
CDR3: CASTERAGGLTYEQYF; DNA: TGTGCCAGCACCGAGAGGGCGGGGGGACTTACCTACGAGCAGTACTTC; size: .; D: TRBD2; J: TRBJ2-7; V: TRBV7-2; length: 16
CDR3: CASRRGVGTQYF; DNA: TGTGCCAGCAGGCGGGGGGTTGGGACCCAGTACTTC; size: .; D: TRBD2; J: TRBJ2-5; V: TRBV3-1/TRBV3-2; length: 12
CDR3: CASSVVASLVGGNTIYF; DNA: TGTGCCAGCAGCGTAGTGGCCAGTTTAGTGGGTGGAAACACCATATATTTT; size: few; D: .; J: TRBJ1-3; V: TRBV9; length: 17
CDR3: CASSLQGNTEAFF; DNA: TGTGCCAGCAGCTTACAGGGGAACACTGAAGCTTTCTTT; size: .; D: .; J: TRBJ1-1; V: TRBV7-2; length: 13
CDR3: CASSLVGDQPQHF; DNA: TGTGCCAGCAGCTTAGTCGGTGATCAGCCCCAGCATTTT; size: once; D: .; J: TRBJ1-5; V: TRBV11-3; length: 13
CDR3: CASSPGQVSGNTIYF; DNA: TGTGCCAGCAGCCCGGGACAGGTCTCTGGAAACACCATATATTTT; size: once; D: TRBD1; J: TRBJ1-3; V: TRBV7-9; length: 15
CDR3: CASSQQTGETQYF; DNA: TGTGCCAGCAGCCAACAGACTGGAGAGACCCAGTACTTC; size: .; D: .; J: TRBJ2-5; V: TRBV4-2; length: 13
CDR3: CASSGGVAGSNTGELFF; DNA: TGTGCCAGCAGTGGAGGAGTGGCAGGTTCGAACACCGGGGAGCTGTTTTTT; size: .; D: .; J: TRBJ2-2; V: TRBV9; length: 17
CDR3: CSVGHDRAGNTIYF; DNA: TGCAGCGTGGGACACGACAGGGCTGGAAACACCATATATTTT; size: .; D: TRBD1; J: TRBJ1-3; V: TRBV29-1; length: 14
CDR3: CASRLGGSTEAFF; DNA: TGTGCCAGCAGACTCGGGGGTAGCACTGAAGCTTTCTTT; size: .; D: .; J: TRBJ1-1; V: TRBV5-7; length: 13
CDR3: CASSLVGGADTQYF; DNA: TGCGCCAGCAGCTTGGTCGGCGGGGCAGATACGCAGTATTTT; size: .; D: .; J: TRBJ2-3; V: TRBV5-1; length: 14
CDR3: CASTSVDSGANVLTF; DNA: TGCGCCAGCACATCGGTGGACTCTGGGGCCAACGTCCTGACTTTC; size: .; D: .; J: TRBJ2-6; V: TRBV10-2; length: 15
CDR3: CASGGQNQETQYF; DNA: TGTGCCTCCGGGGGACAGAACCAAGAGACCCAGTACTTC; size: .; D: .; J: TRBJ2-5; V: TRBV30; length: 13